These T cell receptor beta chains were read from a single sample in a study of T cells in Graves' hyperthyroidism and ophthalmopathy. TCRdb reprocessed the multiplex PCR reads with MiXCR, giving one entry per CDR3 protein. This sample yields a few hundred thousand distinct CDR3 sequences, of which around 16% are seen a single time; 11% to 15% belongs to the top ten. Sample: blood. Source of these receptors: a woman between 18 and 30 years old with Graves' hyperthyroidism. Each CDR3 is given with its conserved first and last residue. Each record gives: D gene, clone size, J gene, V gene, CDR3 DNA, CDR3 protein. The D gene is left open where the match is weak. Not every row has a clone size; where given, it reads once, few, many or a size class.

TRBD1 | many | TRBJ1-1 | TRBV2 | TGTGCCAGCAGTGTCGACAGGGTGAACACTGAAGCTTTCTTT | CASSVDRVNTEAFF
TRBD2 | many | TRBJ2-7 | TRBV27 | TGTGCCAGCAGTCCGGGGGGGGACGTCTACGAGCAGTACTTC | CASSPGGDVYEQYF
TRBD1 | many | TRBJ2-7 | TRBV28 | TGTGCCAGCAGTAAATACCTGCAGGGGGCGGTGTACTTC | CASSKYLQGAVYF
NA | few | TRBJ2-4 | TRBV6-1 | TGTGCCACCGCCCGGGGAGCCAAAAACATTCAGTACTTC | CATARGAKNIQYF
NA | many | TRBJ2-5 | TRBV11-2 | TGTGCCAGCAGCCCGACAGACGTGTACCAAGAGACCCAGTACTTC | CASSPTDVYQETQYF
TRBD2 | few | TRBJ2-7 | TRBV15 | TGTGCCACCAGCAGAGTTCAGAGCGGGAGGGCCATCTACGAGCAGTACTTC | CATSRVQSGRAIYEQYF
TRBD2 | many | TRBJ2-1 | TRBV20-1 | TGCAGTGCTAGCGGGGGGACCTACAATGAGCAGTTCTTC | CSASGGTYNEQFF
NA | NA | TRBJ2-1 | TRBV7-6 | TGTGCCAGCAGCTTAAGGGGGGAGCTCTCCTACAATGAGCAGTTCTTC | CASSLRGELSYNEQFF
NA | NA | TRBJ2-3 | TRBV29-1 | TGCAGCGTTGAAGTGCCCTCGAGGTCAGATACGCAGTATTTT | CSVEVPSRSDTQYF
NA | many | TRBJ1-2 | TRBV28 | TGTGCCAGCACCCCGGGGCGGCAAGGTGGCTACACCTTC | CASTPGRQGGYTF
NA | many | TRBJ2-7 | TRBV3-1 | TGTGCCAGCAGCCGAGTTCGTGTAGGGGGGACTCCTTGGGAGCAGTACTTC | CASSRVRVGGTPWEQYF
NA | many | TRBJ2-1 | TRBV7-9 | TGTGCCAGCAGCTTACCCCGGGGGGCGTCCTACAATGAGCAGTTCTTC | CASSLPRGASYNEQFF
NA | NA | TRBJ1-2 | TRBV9 | TGTGCCAGCAGCGTATCCGTAGGGTTGGAAAGGGACTATGGCTACACCTTC | CASSVSVGLERDYGYTF
TRBD1 | many | TRBJ2-1 | TRBV7-6 | TGTGCCAGCAGCTCGTTCAGGACAGGGAGGCATGAGCAGTTCTTC | CASSSFRTGRHEQFF
NA | many | TRBJ2-4 | TRBV6-2/TRBV6-3 | TGTGCCAGCAGTCCTACAGGAGGCAAAAACATTCAGTACTTC | CASSPTGGKNIQYF
NA | few | TRBJ2-1 | TRBV12-3/TRBV12-4 | TGTGCCAGCAGTTTATTTACCCAGGGACTGTACAATGAGCAGTTCTTC | CASSLFTQGLYNEQFF
TRBD1 | many | TRBJ1-2 | TRBV20-1 | TGCAGTGCTAGTGGGACAGGGTCGAGGTATGGCTACACCTTC | CSASGTGSRYGYTF
TRBD2 | few | TRBJ2-3 | TRBV7-2 | TGTGCCAGCAGCTTAGCCGCGGGTGGGGGGGCAGATACGCAGTATTTT | CASSLAAGGGADTQYF
NA | NA | TRBJ2-6 | TRBV5-1 | TGCGCCAGCAGCTCGAGCCTGACGACACCTCCCGGGGCCAACGTCCTGACTTTC | CASSSSLTTPPGANVLTF
TRBD2 | few | TRBJ2-3 | TRBV6-5 | TGTGCCAGCAGTTACCTAGCGGGGGCAGATACGCAGTATTTT | CASSYLAGADTQYF
NA | NA | TRBJ2-3 | TRBV9 | TGTGCCAGCAGCAGACGACCCGAGAGCACAGATACGCAGTATTTT | CASSRRPESTDTQYF
NA | many | TRBJ2-7 | TRBV20-1 | TGCAGTGCTCCCTTAGGTTATTTCCCCTACGAGCAGTACTTC | CSAPLGYFPYEQYF
TRBD2 | many | TRBJ2-1 | TRBV11-1 | TGTGCCAGCAGTCAAGGCGGGAGCCACCCCAATGAGCAGTTCTTC | CASSQGGSHPNEQFF
TRBD2 | NA | TRBJ2-1 | TRBV10-3 | TGTGCCATCAGGACTACTAGCGGGAGGTCCAATGAGCAGTTCTTC | CAIRTTSGRSNEQFF
NA | many | TRBJ1-1 | TRBV7-9 | TGTGCCAGCAGCTCGAGGGACACTGAAGCTTTCTTT | CASSSRDTEAFF
NA | few | TRBJ1-6 | TRBV9 | TGTGCCAGCAGCGCCGTCGGGGGGAGCTCCTATAATTCACCCCTCCACTTT | CASSAVGGSSYNSPLHF
NA | few | TRBJ2-2 | TRBV6-1 | TGTGCCAGCAACGGGGCAAAGGCTGGGGAGCTGTTTTTT | CASNGAKAGELFF
NA | few | TRBJ2-4 | TRBV12-3/TRBV12-4 | TGTGCCAGCAGTTCCCTTGACGGGTTAGCCAAAAACATTCAGTACTTC | CASSSLDGLAKNIQYF
NA | many | TRBJ1-1 | TRBV3-1 | TGTGCCAGCAGCCAGGGCCCGTACACTGAAGCTTTCTTT | CASSQGPYTEAFF